Listed here are 23 T cell receptor beta chains from one sample, sequenced in a study of T cells in Graves' hyperthyroidism and ophthalmopathy. From RNA transcripts, TCR beta CDR3 regions were amplified. The HTBI primer set drove a first-round RT-PCR of the TCR CDR3. TCRdb recomputed calls from the multiplex PCR reads with MiXCR, one row per CDR3 protein. This sample has about 600,000 distinct CDR3 sequences; roughly 15% occur once, and the top ten carry less than 3.5%. The sequenced material came from blood. Every receptor here comes from a woman aged 40 to 49 with Graves' ophthalmopathy.

The sample holds many counts of this clonotype. The chain recombines TRBV11-2 with TRBJ2-7, with 10 bases fitting TRBD1. CDR3 size: 14 residues. V was clipped by 5 bases and J by 3 bases; unmatched bases: 4. CDR1 is SGHAT and CDR2 is FQNNGV in the germline V gene. The CDR3 loop is CASSHGQGVYEQYF. CDR3 DNA: TGTGCCAGCAGCCACGGACAGGGGGTCTACGAGCAGTACTTC.

The sample holds many counts of this clonotype. The V call is TRBV20-1, the J call TRBJ2-1; 9 bases map to TRBD2. The CDR3 is made up of 17 amino acids. Germline CDR1 reads DFQATT; CDR2 reads SNEGSKA (reference sequence). V gave up 2 bases and J gave up 4 bases; unmatched junction bases: 12. Written as DNA, the CDR3 is TGCAGTGCTAGAAGGCTAGCGGGACCCCTTGCGTACAATGAGCAGTTCTTC. Translated: CSARRLAGPLAYNEQFF.

This clonotype appeared many times. The rearrangement joins TRBV3-1 to TRBJ2-7; D not certain. The germline V gene encodes CDR1 LGHDT and CDR2 YNNKEL (reference sequence). The V and J ends lost 2 bases and 2 bases respectively, with 4 bases between them. The CDR3 has 12 amino acids. Written as DNA, the CDR3 is TGTGCCAGCAGCCAATCGGCCTACGAGCAGTACTTC. This encodes CASSQSAYEQYF.

The V and J genes are TRBV6-2 or TRBV6-3 and TRBJ2-7; unclear D gene. This CDR3 has 15 residues. V lost 8 bases to trimming and J lost 3 bases, with 20 bases between them. Germline assignment: CDR1 MNHEY and CDR2 SVGEGT. The CDR3 loop reads CASQRGGLAGYEQYF. The CDR3 region has the DNA TGTGCCAGCCAGAGAGGCGGATTGGCCGGCTACGAGCAGTACTTC.

There are a few counts of this clonotype. This sequence joins TRBV29-1 and TRBJ2-1, with TRBD1 as a possible D gene (5 bases). Looked up from germline, CDR1 is SQVTM and CDR2 is ANQGSEA. Trimming pared 7 bases from V and 3 bases from J, leaving 10 bases between. The CDR3 totals 12 residues. As DNA, the CDR3 is TGCAGCGGAGGACACGACTACAATGAGCAGTTCTTC. This encodes CSGGHDYNEQFF.

A few counts support this clonotype. The rearrangement joins TRBV6-5 to TRBJ1-6; a weak D match, TRBD1 (6 bases). The V end lost 0 bases, the J end lost 12 bases, and 15 bases lay between the germline ends. The V gene's germline CDR1 is MNHEY and CDR2 SVGAGI. CDR3 length: 15 amino acids. CDR3 DNA sequence: TGTGCCAGCAGTTACTCGAGACAGGTGGGGAAACCCCTCCACTTT. Its protein product is CASSYSRQVGKPLHF.

Concerning this clonotype: A much larger clone differs by one base, so this may be a read error. The chain uses TRBV28 and TRBJ2-1; 10 nucleotides line up with TRBD2. Per germline, CDR1 MDHEN and CDR2 SYDVKM. The CDR3 is 16 residues long. After removal of 2 bases from V and 3 bases from J, the junction contained 4 bases not matched to a gene. For the CDR3, the DNA is TGTGCCAGCAGTTTAACCGGGACTAGCGACTACAATGAGCAGTTCTTC. This sequence encodes CASSLTGTSDYNEQFF.

This clonotype was picked up many times. V and J are TRBV11-2 and TRBJ2-2, with no clear D. The CDR3 contains 15 residues. Trimming shortened V by 0 bases and J by 7 bases, and 12 bases separated the two germline ends. Germline CDR1 SGHAT, CDR2 FQNNGV. The CDR3 protein is CASSLDRAPHGELFF. CDR3 sequence (DNA): TGTGCCAGCAGCTTAGATCGGGCACCCCACGGGGAGCTGTTTTTT. Full variable domain (remainder filled in from reference TRBV11-2 and TRBJ2-2): EAGVAQSPRYKIIEKRQSVAFWCNPISGHATLYWYQQILGQGPKLLIQFQNNGVVDDSQLPKDRFSAERLKGVDSTLKIQPAKLEDSAVYLCASSLDRAPHGELFFGEGSRLTVL.

This sequence joins TRBV20-1 and TRBJ2-1; 15 bases are a match to TRBD2. V gave up 3 bases and J gave up 3 bases; unmatched junction bases: 12. CDR3 length equals 19 residues. Per the germline V gene, CDR1 is DFQATT and CDR2 is SNEGSKA (reference sequence). The CDR3 nucleotides read TGCAGTGCTAGGGGTCTTGGACTAGCGGGAGGGGGGGACTACAATGAGCAGTTCTTC. Protein sequence: CSARGLGLAGGGDYNEQFF.

The chain has TRBV28 and TRBJ1-2; a possible D gene is TRBD1 (6 bases). The V and J ends lost 5 bases and 4 bases respectively, with 8 bases between them. Germline CDR1 MDHEN, CDR2 SYDVKM. The CDR3 totals 12 residues. The CDR3 protein is CASSTGTYGYTF. DNA of the CDR3: TGTGCCAGCAGTACAGGGACCTATGGCTACACCTTC.

V is TRBV19 and J is TRBJ1-1; D remains ambiguous. V was trimmed by 2 bases and J by 5 bases, leaving 12 bases between them. This CDR3 region has 14 residues. The germline gives CDR1 LNHDA, CDR2 SQIVND (reference sequence). The CDR3 sequence: CASSILGSGTEAFF. The DNA for the CDR3 is TGTGCCAGTAGTATACTGGGGTCTGGGACTGAAGCTTTCTTT.

Here the CDR3 reads CASSLMTGLYNEQFF. The DNA of the CDR3 is TGTGCCAGCAGCCTAATGACCGGACTCTACAATGAGCAGTTCTTC. The chain combines TRBV6-1 with TRBJ2-1; weak D call: TRBD2 (5 bases). Trimming took 6 bases from V and 3 from J, leaving 15 bases between them. The CDR3 sequence is 15 residues long. The germline gives CDR1 MNHNS, CDR2 SASEGT.

This clonotype came up a few times. The rearrangement links TRBV28 to TRBJ2-2; 10 bases fit TRBD2. Losses at the gene ends were 7 bases for V and 2 bases for J; bases not matched to a gene: 4. CDR1 MDHEN and CDR2 SYDVKM come from the germline V gene. The CDR3 contains 15 residues. The CDR3 nucleotides are TGTGCCAGCAAGCCTAGCGGGAGTAACACCGGGGAGCTGTTTTTT. It yields the protein CASKPSGSNTGELFF.

The gene calls are TRBV7-9 and TRBJ1-5, with D possibly TRBD1 on 6 matching bases. The V and J ends lost 10 bases and 5 bases respectively, with 18 bases between them. The germline gives CDR1 SEHNR, CDR2 FQNEAQ (reference sequence). The CDR3 is 14 residues long. CDR3 loop: CATQSGAGDQPQHF. The CDR3 DNA is TGTGCCACACAATCAGGGGCAGGGGATCAGCCCCAGCATTTT.

This clonotype has ten or more counts. This chain uses TRBV11-1 with TRBJ1-6, with D maybe TRBD1 (6 bases). The CDR3 runs to 13 residues. Per germline, CDR1 SGHAT and CDR2 FQDESV (reference sequence). Trimming left V 5 bases short and J 8 bases short, with 10 bases between. The CDR3 is CASSLQGHSPLHF. For the CDR3, the DNA is TGTGCCAGCAGCCTACAGGGTCATTCACCCCTCCACTTT.

This clonotype was picked up many times. The chain employs TRBV6-1 and TRBJ2-3; possibly TRBD1 for D (5 bases). CDR3 length: 14 residues. The V gene lost 5 bases and the J gene lost 4 bases, with 13 bases spanning the gap. In germline, CDR1 is MNHNS, CDR2 SASEGT. The CDR3 protein is CASSYSQGADTQYF. In DNA form, the CDR3 reads TGTGCCAGCAGTTACTCTCAGGGCGCAGATACGCAGTATTTT.

This clonotype showed up just a few times. This sequence joins TRBV28 and TRBJ2-5; D possibly uses TRBD1 or TRBD2 (5 bases each). This CDR3 has 13 residues. Looked up from germline, CDR1 is MDHEN and CDR2 is SYDVKM. The ends were cut back, 6 bases at V and 0 bases at J, with 8 bases in the middle. DNA for the CDR3: TGTGCCAGCAGCTGGGACCACCAAGAGACCCAGTACTTC. Translation gives CASSWDHQETQYF. Complete variable domain (other parts from reference TRBV28 and TRBJ2-5): DVKVTQSSRYLVKRTGEKVFLECVQDMDHENMFWYRQDPGLGLRLIYFSYDVKMKEKGDIPEGYSVSREKKERFSLILESASTNQTSMYLCASSWDHQETQYFGPGTRLLVL.

V and J are TRBV7-9 and TRBJ2-5; TRBD2 matches 11 bases. CDR3 length equals 15 residues. Germline assignment: CDR1 SEHNR and CDR2 FQNEAQ (reference sequence). V shed 1 base, J shed 4 bases, and the junction held 2 bases outside the gene matches. In DNA form, the CDR3 reads TGTGCCAGCAGCTTAGAACTAGCGGGAGTAGAGACCCAGTACTTC. It is translated as CASSLELAGVETQYF.

The chain uses TRBV15 and TRBJ1-1; D unclear. CDR1 is LNHNV, CDR2 YYDKDF, per germline (reference sequence). Trimming shortened V by 1 base and J by 0 bases, and 6 bases separated the two germline ends. The CDR3 spans 14 residues. DNA for the CDR3: TGTGCCACCAGCAGAGGTGGTGTGAACACTGAAGCTTTCTTT. This codes for CATSRGGVNTEAFF.

Points on this clonotype: Given a much more abundant clone one base away, this may be a read error. The chain combines TRBV2 with TRBJ1-1; D is unclear. The CDR3 length is 11 residues. CDR1 and CDR2 (germline): SNHLY, FYNNEI. The CDR3, as DNA: TGTGGCAGCACTTCGGGCACTGAAGCTTTCTTT. Its translation is CGSTSGTEAFF.

Ten or more counts support this clonotype. The rearrangement uses TRBV5-1 and TRBJ2-1; a possible D gene is TRBD2 (5 bases). The CDR3 loop spans 16 amino acids. Per germline, CDR1 SGHRS and CDR2 YFSETQ. Trimming left V 4 bases short and J 2 bases short, with 16 bases between. The CDR3 nucleotides are TGCGCCAGCAGCGGACTTGACGCGGACCCCTACAATGAGCAGTTCTTC. Its protein product is CASSGLDADPYNEQFF.

This clonotype has more than one count but fewer than ten. V gene TRBV27 combines with J gene TRBJ2-1; D not certain. There are 13 residues in the CDR3. V was trimmed by 0 bases and J by 9 bases, leaving 9 bases between them. Germline V gene sequence: CDR1 MNHEY, CDR2 SMNVEV (reference sequence). The CDR3 region has the DNA TGTGCCAGCAGTTTATCGACCGTCGGTGAGCAGTTCTTC. Its protein product is CASSLSTVGEQFF.

The chain combines TRBV19 with TRBJ2-7; D possibly uses TRBD1 or TRBD2 (5 bases each). Germline V gene lookup returns CDR1 LNHDA and CDR2 SQIVND (reference sequence). V shed 10 bases and J shed 3 bases, with 10 bases lying between them. The CDR3 is 11 amino acids. This chain's CDR3 is CATGQYYEQYF. CDR3 sequence (DNA): TGTGCCACGGGGCAGTACTACGAGCAGTACTTC.